A single sample is the source of the 24 T cell receptor beta chains below, sequenced in a study of T cell clones after liver transplantation. Sequencing was performed with immunoSEQ multiplex PCR; in TCRdb, only in-frame clones are kept and a portion is missing. The data contain about 58,000 clones, about two thirds of them singletons. Here the sequenced sample was CD4+ T cells from blood, taken at the approximately 15-month timepoint. The receptors stem from a human patient who received a liver transplant. Some T cells could come from the graft donor.

V usage is TRBV7-8 and J usage is TRBJ1-5, with D uncertain. This CDR3 has 13 residues. CDR1 is SGHVS, CDR2 FQNEAQ, per germline. Trimming removed 4 bases from V and 0 bases from J, with 4 bases in between. The CDR3 protein is CASSSYSNQPQHF. The DNA for the CDR3 is TGTGCCAGCAGCTCCTATAGCAATCAGCCCCAGCATTTT.

CDR3 sequence (DNA): TGTGCCAGCAGCTCTAGTTGGGGATCGAACACTGAAGCTTTCTTT. Encoded protein: CASSSSWGSNTEAFF. This sequence joins TRBV7-2 and TRBJ1-1; no clear D gene. This CDR3 has 15 amino acids. Trimming removed 4 bases at V and 1 base at J, with 13 bases between. Germline loops: CDR1 SGHTA, CDR2 FQGNSA.

The V and J genes are TRBV6-5 and TRBJ2-6, with D possibly matching TRBD1 (6 bases). Germline V gene data show CDR1 as MNHEY and CDR2 as SVGAGI. This CDR3 spans 15 amino acids. V was trimmed by 6 bases and J by 0 bases, leaving 9 bases between them. This chain's CDR3 is CASRTGYSGANVLTF. The CDR3 DNA reads TGTGCCAGCAGAACAGGGTACTCTGGGGCCAACGTCCTGACTTTC.

This clone was found a few times. The V and J genes are TRBV5-1 and TRBJ1-1, with D unclear. CDR1 and CDR2 from the germline V gene are SGHRS and YFSETQ. The CDR3 is 13 amino acids. With 0 bases removed from V and 3 bases from J, the gap between germline ends came to 6 bases. CDR3 region: CASSLVLDTEAFF. The CDR3 coding sequence is TGCGCCAGCAGCTTGGTATTGGACACTGAAGCTTTCTTT.

The V gene is TRBV7-2, the J gene TRBJ2-1, with 8 bases lining up with TRBD2. The CDR3 is 16 amino acids. J gave up 10 bases and V 5 bases, and 16 bases lay outside the gene matches. Germline V gene lookup returns CDR1 SGHTA and CDR2 FQGNSA. The CDR3 is CASSSWRGEAGEEQFF. The CDR3 DNA reads TGTGCCAGCAGCAGCTGGCGGGGGGAAGCAGGGGAGGAGCAGTTCTTC. Full variable domain (rest looked up from reference TRBV7-2 and TRBJ2-1): GAGVSQSPSNKVTEKGKDVELRCDPISGHTALYWYRQSLGQGLEFLIYFQGNSAPDKSGLPSDRFSAERTGGSVSTLTIQRTQQEDSAVYLCASSSWRGEAGEEQFFGPGTRLTVL.

The CDR3 region is CASSVTHNLDEQYV. DNA of the CDR3: TGTGCCAGCAGTGTGACGCACAACCTCGACGAGCAGTACGTC. V gene TRBV2 combines with J gene TRBJ2-7; D gene unclear. The CDR3 is 14 residues long. Germline V gene sequence: CDR1 SNHLY, CDR2 FYNNEI. The V end was cut by 4 bases, the J end by 5 bases, with 15 bases between.

The chain is built from TRBV18 and TRBJ2-1; 11 nucleotides agree with TRBD1. Germline CDR1 is KGHSH and CDR2 is LQKENI. V shed 3 bases, J shed 6 bases, and the junction held 10 bases outside the gene matches. The CDR3 extends over 17 amino acids. The CDR3 is CASSPLPPGQGGNEQFF. The DNA for the CDR3 is TGTGCCAGCTCACCGCTGCCCCCGGGACAGGGGGGCAATGAGCAGTTCTTC.

V is TRBV11-3 and J is TRBJ2-1, with no clear D. Germline CDR1 and CDR2: SGHNT and YENEEA. Trimming took 1 base from V and 0 from J, leaving 7 bases between them. There are 15 residues in the CDR3. CDR3 in amino acids: CASSLGGFSYNEQFF. The CDR3 coding sequence is TGTGCCAGCAGCTTAGGTGGATTCTCCTACAATGAGCAGTTCTTC.

The J gene is TRBJ2-1, the V gene TRBV4-3; TRBD1 agrees at 7 bases. Germline CDR1 reads LGHNA; CDR2 reads YSLEER. V was pared by 0 bases and J by 4 bases, with 3 bases of the junction left unmatched. This CDR3 comprises 15 residues. In DNA, the CDR3 is TGCGCCAGCAGCCAAGAGCCAGGGGGTTACAATGAGCAGTTCTTC. Its translation is CASSQEPGGYNEQFF.

The genes are TRBV14 and TRBJ1-5, with 9 bases matching TRBD1. This CDR3 has 18 amino acids. Germline lookup yields CDR1 SGHDN and CDR2 FVKESK. The V gene end was trimmed by 1 base and the J gene end by 3 bases; junction bases not matched to a gene: 10. CDR3 sequence (DNA): TGTGCCAGCAGCCAAGTGGGACGAGGACAGGGGACCAATCAGCCCCAGCATTTT. It encodes CASSQVGRGQGTNQPQHF.

The V and J genes are TRBV7-2 and TRBJ1-2; TRBD1 is a possible D gene (6 bases). This CDR3 is 16 amino acids long. The V end was cut by 2 bases, the J end by 2 bases, with 15 bases between. Germline V CDR1 and CDR2: SGHTA, FQGNSA. The CDR3 DNA follows: TGTGCCAGCAGCTTAAGGCTTGGGGGGACAAACTATGGCTACACCTTC. Its translation is CASSLRLGGTNYGYTF.

This rearrangement joins TRBV6-1 to TRBJ1-2; D gene unclear. V dropped 8 bases and J dropped 4 bases, with 17 bases sitting between them. Germline V gene lookup returns CDR1 MNHNS and CDR2 SASEGT. The CDR3 has 14 amino acids. The CDR3 nucleotides are TGTGCCAGCCACCCAACCGGGTCCTTCTATGGCTACACCTTC. Translation: CASHPTGSFYGYTF.

The chain uses TRBV30 and TRBJ2-1; possible D gene TRBD2, 5 bases. The CDR3 is 16 residues long. Germline-derived CDR1 and CDR2 are GTSNPN and SVGIG (reference sequence). V was shortened by 1 base and J by 0 bases, with 13 bases between the two germline ends. CDR3 loop: CAWSGRTGSSYNEQFF. The CDR3 DNA reads TGTGCCTGGAGTGGCCGAACTGGGAGCTCCTACAATGAGCAGTTCTTC.

The chain links TRBV29-1 to TRBJ2-1; 13 bases match TRBD2. Trimming removed 4 bases from V and 2 bases from J; junction bases left unmatched: 2. CDR3 length: 15 amino acids. CDR1 is SQVTM and CDR2 is ANQGSEA in the germline V gene. The CDR3 bases are TGCAGCGTTGTACTAGCGGGGGGGGCCTACAATGAGCAGTTCTTC. Translated: CSVVLAGGAYNEQFF.

The rearrangement joins TRBV10-2 to TRBJ1-5, with a possible D match to TRBD1 (5 bases). V lost 2 bases to trimming and J lost 6 bases, with 8 bases between them. The CDR3 covers 13 residues. Germline lookup yields CDR1 WSHSY and CDR2 SAAADI. CDR3: CASSEGRVQPQHF. The DNA of the CDR3 is TGCGCCAGCAGTGAGGGCAGGGTTCAGCCCCAGCATTTT.

V gene TRBV19 combines with J gene TRBJ2-3, with D possibly TRBD1 on 6 matching bases. Trimming took off 3 bases at V and 6 bases at J, with 16 bases between the two ends. Germline V gives CDR1 LNHDA, CDR2 SQIVND (reference sequence). This CDR3 is 15 amino acids long. For the CDR3, the DNA is TGTGCCAGTAGTATCTCAGGGTCAAGGGGGGATACGCAGTATTTT. Translation: CASSISGSRGDTQYF.

The chain uses TRBV6-1 and TRBJ1-1, with D hard to call. The germline CDR1 and CDR2 sequences are MNHNS and SASEGT. V was pared by 3 bases and J by 5 bases, with 13 bases between. The CDR3 is made up of 14 amino acids. The CDR3 spells CASSDGWSGTEAFF. Written as DNA, the CDR3 is TGTGCCAGCAGTGATGGGTGGAGTGGGACTGAAGCTTTCTTT.

This chain uses TRBV11-3 with TRBJ1-2; no definite D call. V shed 3 bases and J shed 8 bases, with 13 bases lying between them. The CDR3 length is 13 residues. CDR1 SGHNT and CDR2 YENEEA come from the germline V gene. CDR3 protein: CASSFSPGSGYTF. The DNA of the CDR3 is TGTGCCAGCAGCTTCTCCCCGGGGAGCGGCTACACCTTC.

This clone was found a few times. The chain links TRBV21-1 to TRBJ2-7; the D segment call TRBD2 is taken from the table without a DNA check. TRBV21-1 is tagged as a pseudogene. The CDR3 runs to 14 residues. CDR3: CASSKKGGLYEQYV. DNA of the CDR3: TGTGCCAGCAGCAAAAAGGGGGGGCTCTACGAGCAGTACGTC.

On this clone: One junction end disagrees with the germline gene, perhaps due to a read error. DNA of the CDR3: TGTGCCAGTAGTTTAGACAGGGGGGCCTACAATGAGCAGTTCTTC. This sequence encodes CASSLDRGAYNEQFF. The J gene is TRBJ2-1, the V gene TRBV19; TRBD1 matches 9 bases. This CDR3 is built from 15 residues. CDR1 is LNHDA, CDR2 SQIVND, per germline (reference sequence).

This clone showed up just once. The chain employs TRBV5-6 and TRBJ2-2; 7 positions match TRBD2. This CDR3 contains 16 residues. Germline trimming cut 2 bases from V and 2 bases from J; bases unmatched to any gene: 6. Germline CDR1 is SGHDT and CDR2 is YYEEEE. The CDR3 region has the DNA TGTGCCAGCAGCTTTGGGCCTAGCGGTAACACCGGGGAGCTGTTTTTT. Translated, it gives CASSFGPSGNTGELFF.

The chain couples TRBV2 to TRBJ1-2, with a possible D match to TRBD1 (5 bases). With 6 bases removed from V and 5 bases from J, the gap between germline ends came to 13 bases. The CDR3 has 13 residues. Germline V gives CDR1 SNHLY, CDR2 FYNNEI. This CDR3 reads CASRPGTDYGYTF. The CDR3 nucleotides are TGTGCCAGCAGACCCGGGACCGATTATGGCTACACCTTC.

This chain uses TRBV7-9 with TRBJ2-5, with D possibly matching TRBD1 (6 bases). Trimming cost V 1 base and J 1 base, with 10 bases left between them. Per germline, CDR1 SEHNR and CDR2 FQNEAQ (reference sequence). This CDR3 region has 15 residues. In DNA form, the CDR3 reads TGTGCCAGCAGCTTAGGGGTGGGGGCCCAAGAGACCCAGTACTTC. Its protein is CASSLGVGAQETQYF.

This clone has a single count. The V and J genes are TRBV7-2 and TRBJ2-3, with D hard to call. With 5 bases removed from V and 0 bases from J, the gap between germline ends came to 15 bases. CDR3 size: 16 residues. Germline V gives CDR1 SGHTA, CDR2 FQGNSA. The CDR3 here is CASSANTAPSTDTQYF. For the CDR3, the DNA is TGTGCCAGCAGCGCGAACACCGCCCCTAGCACAGATACGCAGTATTTT.